Below, 31 T cell receptor beta chains from the same sample are listed, as sequenced in a study of blood T cells in healthy people across ages. Primed by a sample-barcoded 5' primer and a J-beta primer mix, a second PCR proceeded for about 6 to 12 cycles. TCRdb fed the 5' RACE reads into MiXCR, producing one record per CDR3 protein. The sample contains about 750,000 distinct CDR3 sequences, approximately 53% of which appear only once. Sequencing was performed on blood. These receptors originate from a man older than 75 in good health.

This sequence joins TRBV29-1 and TRBJ2-3, with a tentative D call TRBD2 (5 bases). Germline V gene data show CDR1 as SQVTM and CDR2 as ANQGSEA. CDR3 length equals 13 residues. V was trimmed by 6 bases and J by 6 bases, leaving 16 bases between them. For the CDR3, the DNA is TGCAGCGTCGAACCCGACCGAGGGGATACGCAGTATTTT. As protein: CSVEPDRGDTQYF.

The genes are TRBV27 and TRBJ1-2; 11 bases match TRBD1. The V segment lost 5 bases and the J segment 4 bases; nucleotides outside the gene matches: 12. Looked up from germline, CDR1 is MNHEY and CDR2 is SMNVEV (reference sequence). This CDR3 region has 17 residues. CDR3 residues: CASSPRRTGGPLYGYTF. The DNA for the CDR3 is TGTGCCAGCAGTCCCCGACGGACAGGGGGCCCTCTCTATGGCTACACCTTC.

The table lists this clonotype with a few counts. The rearrangement joins TRBV6-4 to TRBJ2-5; 7 positions match TRBD2. The germline gives CDR1 MRHNA, CDR2 SNTAGT. The J segment lost 1 base and the V segment lost 3 bases, leaving 11 bases of the junction unmatched. The CDR3 length is 17 residues. The CDR3, as DNA: TGTGCCAGCAGTGAAGGAGCTCTAGCGGCGGTCCAAGAGACCCAGTACTTC. It specifies CASSEGALAAVQETQYF.

This clonotype was seen more than once but under ten times. This chain uses TRBV2 with TRBJ2-4; weak D call: TRBD2 (6 bases). The germline V gene has CDR1 SNHLY and CDR2 FYNNEI. V shed 7 bases and J shed 3 bases, with 16 bases lying between them. The CDR3 runs to 15 residues. CDR3 amino acids: CASTEEGMIKNIQYF. CDR3 DNA: TGTGCCAGCACTGAGGAGGGGATGATCAAAAACATTCAGTACTTC.

This chain joins TRBV9 and TRBJ1-2; D is uncertain. Per germline, CDR1 SGDLS and CDR2 YYNGEE. This CDR3 is 14 amino acids long. Trimming shortened V by 0 bases and J by 4 bases, and 10 bases separated the two germline ends. The CDR3 DNA follows: TGTGCCAGCAGCGTAGGCCGGATCCCCTATGGCTACACCTTC. Translated: CASSVGRIPYGYTF.

The chain uses TRBV3-1 and TRBJ1-5; 9 nucleotides agree with TRBD1. From germline, CDR1 is LGHDT and CDR2 YNNKEL (reference sequence). The CDR3 totals 15 residues. V dropped 4 bases and J dropped 5; count of bases not matched to a gene: 6. The CDR3 sequence: CASSPTGTGYQPQHF. The CDR3 DNA reads as TGTGCCAGCAGCCCAACCGGGACAGGGTATCAGCCCCAGCATTTT.

The chain recombines TRBV5-1 with TRBJ2-3, with D uncertain. Germline lookup yields CDR1 SGHRS and CDR2 YFSETQ. V dropped 0 bases and J dropped 14 bases, with 22 bases sitting between them. CDR3 size: 15 residues. DNA for the CDR3: TGCGCCAGCAGCTTGGAGGCAGCCTCGCATGGGTACGCGTATTTT. Protein: CASSLEAASHGYAYF.

The chain employs TRBV7-6 and TRBJ2-1; 7 nucleotides agree with TRBD2. The CDR3 covers 15 residues. The germline CDR1 and CDR2 sequences are SGHVS and FNYEAQ. V lost 5 bases, J lost 8 bases, and 12 bases stayed unmatched. The CDR3 region has the DNA TGTGCCAGCAGCCCCCGACTAGCAGCTAAGGATGAGCAGTTCTTC. Its protein product is CASSPRLAAKDEQFF.

The J gene is TRBJ2-7, the V gene TRBV24-1; TRBD2 aligns across 9 bases. With the DNA end fitting TRBJ2-5 better, the J assignment may be wrong. The CDR3 is 19 amino acids. The germline gives CDR1 KGHDR, CDR2 SFDVKD. This chain's CDR3 is CATSGSYQYPGLAEETQYF. In DNA form, the CDR3 reads TGTGCCACCTCCGGATCTTACCAATACCCGGGACTAGCAGAAGAGACCCAGTACTTC.

The chain carries TRBV20-1 and TRBJ1-6; D remains unclear. Germline-derived CDR1 and CDR2 are DFQATT and SNEGSKA (reference sequence). Trimming pared 4 bases from V and 4 bases from J, leaving 11 bases between. This CDR3 contains 14 residues. CDR3 sequence (DNA): TGCAGTGCTACCCAAGTTATGTATAATTCACCCCTCCACTTT. As protein: CSATQVMYNSPLHF.

This clonotype has more than one count but fewer than ten. The chain combines TRBV20-1 with TRBJ2-7; 7 bases map to TRBD1. CDR3 length equals 13 residues. J gave up 1 base and V 6 bases, and 6 bases lay outside the gene matches. Germline CDR1 and CDR2: DFQATT and SNEGSKA (reference sequence). CDR3 in amino acids: CSALGQSSYEQYF. CDR3 DNA: TGCAGTGCATTGGGACAGTCGTCCTACGAGCAGTACTTC.

Notes on this clonotype: At one boundary the junction diverges from the germline segment, which might be a read error. The chain recombines TRBV7-9 with TRBJ2-2; a possible D gene is TRBD2 (5 bases). Per the germline V gene, CDR1 is SEHNR and CDR2 is FQNEAQ (reference sequence). This CDR3 spans 14 amino acids. CDR3 DNA sequence: TGTACCAGCAGCATACCTTGGACTACCGGGGAGCTGTTTTTT. Its translation is CTSSIPWTTGELFF.

This clonotype was detected only a few times. The J gene is TRBJ2-7, the V gene TRBV29-1; unclear D gene. CDR1 SQVTM and CDR2 ANQGSEA come from the germline V gene. The CDR3 runs 13 residues. Trimming stripped 4 bases from V and 0 bases from J, with 10 bases between. CDR3 protein: CSVAGRSSYEQYF. The CDR3 coding sequence is TGCAGCGTTGCAGGTAGGAGCTCCTACGAGCAGTACTTC.

The chain employs TRBV12-3 or TRBV12-4 and TRBJ2-5, with D maybe TRBD1 (5 bases). The DNA end is more similar to TRBJ2-7, so the J call may be wrong. This CDR3 spans 14 amino acids. CDR3 region: CASRGQVIRNEQYF. The CDR3 DNA reads TGTGCCAGCAGGGGGCAGGTCATTAGGAACGAGCAGTACTTC.

The chain employs TRBV10-3 and TRBJ2-1; no clear D. Judging by the DNA end, TRBJ2-7 fits better; the J call may be wrong. The CDR3 contains 12 residues. Germline assignment: CDR1 ENHRY and CDR2 SYGVKD. In DNA form, the CDR3 reads TGTGCCATCAGTGAATCGGGCGGAAAGCAGTACTTC. It specifies CAISESGGKQYF.

This chain's CDR3 is CASSPDSTSTDTQYF. The DNA for the CDR3 is TGTGCCAGCTCACCAGACAGTACTAGCACAGATACGCAGTATTTT. The chain employs TRBV18 and TRBJ2-3, with D possibly being TRBD1 (5 bases). The CDR3 contains 15 residues. Germline lookup yields CDR1 KGHSH and CDR2 LQKENI. V lost 2 bases and J 0 bases, leaving 9 bases between the germline ends.

The genes are TRBV6-1 and TRBJ2-1; 9 bases match TRBD2. The CDR3 loop spans 22 amino acids. Germline trimming cut 11 bases from V and 8 bases from J; bases unmatched to any gene: 37. Germline V gives CDR1 MNHNS, CDR2 SASEGT. CDR3 sequence (DNA): TGTGCCGCCGCGAAACCCTTGAGGGTGGCGGGAGGGATTTCCCCCGAACCCCATGAGCAGTTCTTC. Translation gives CAAAKPLRVAGGISPEPHEQFF.

The table lists this clonotype with a few counts. The chain combines TRBV7-9 with TRBJ2-3; maybe TRBD1 (5 bases). Trimming shortened V by 4 bases and J by 0 bases, and 8 bases separated the two germline ends. CDR3 length equals 14 residues. The germline V gene has CDR1 SEHNR and CDR2 FQNEAQ (reference sequence). CDR3 bases: TGTGCCAGCAGCTCGACAGAGAGCACAGATACGCAGTATTTT. Translated, it gives CASSSTESTDTQYF.

V and J are TRBV6-6 and TRBJ1-2, with D unresolved. The CDR3 sequence is 14 residues long. V was trimmed by 0 bases and J by 2 bases, leaving 7 bases between them. In germline, CDR1 is MNHNY, CDR2 SVGAGI (reference sequence). The CDR3 DNA sequence: TGTGCCAGCAGTTACTCGAACAGAAACTATGGCTACACCTTC. This sequence encodes CASSYSNRNYGYTF.

The chain combines TRBV6-1 with TRBJ1-1; 8 bases match TRBD1. This CDR3 has 14 amino acids. J gave up 4 bases and V 5 bases, and 6 bases lay outside the gene matches. Germline V gene lookup returns CDR1 MNHNS and CDR2 SASEGT. The CDR3 here is CASSRGQGITEAFF. The CDR3 nucleotides are TGTGCCAGCAGTAGAGGACAGGGAATCACTGAAGCTTTCTTT.

The genes are TRBV12-3 or TRBV12-4 and TRBJ2-2; D is tentatively TRBD1 or TRBD2 (5 bases each). Trimming removed 7 bases from V and 4 bases from J, with 19 bases in between. This CDR3 is built from 16 residues. The CDR3: CASITSGRLSTGELFF. The CDR3 coding sequence is TGTGCCAGCATCACATCAGGGAGATTAAGCACCGGGGAGCTGTTTTTT.

This clonotype was seen more than once but under ten times. The chain combines TRBV7-3 with TRBJ2-3, with unresolved D. Per the germline V gene, CDR1 is SGHTA and CDR2 is FQGTGA. The CDR3 sequence is 14 residues long. V gave up 8 bases and J gave up 0 bases, with 12 bases separating them. The CDR3 nucleotides are TGTGCCAGCGGCCGCAGAGCGAGCACAGATACGCAGTATTTT. The encoded protein is CASGRRASTDTQYF.

The table lists this clonotype with a count of one. A read error may explain this, as a much larger clone is one base away. V usage is TRBV7-2 and J usage is TRBJ2-1; 8 bases map to TRBD2. CDR1 and CDR2 (germline): SGHTA, FQGNSA. There are 15 residues in the CDR3. CDR3 nucleotide sequence: TGTGTCAGCAGCTTAGTACTAGCGGATTACAATGAGCAGTTCTTC. Translating it yields CVSSLVLADYNEQFF. The whole variable domain, remainder taken from reference TRBV7-2 and TRBJ2-1, is GAGVSQSPSNKVTEKGKDVELRCDPISGHTALYWYRQSLGQGLEFLIYFQGNSAPDKSGLPSDRFSAERTGGSVSTLTIQRTQQEDSAVYLCVSSLVLADYNEQFFGPGTRLTVL.

The chain carries TRBV12-3 or TRBV12-4 and TRBJ2-7; 9 bases are shared with TRBD1. The J segment lost 7 bases and the V segment lost 5 bases, leaving 6 bases of the junction unmatched. The CDR3 length is 13 residues. CDR3 sequence reads: CASSAGQGWEQYF. The CDR3, as DNA: TGTGCCAGCAGTGCGGGACAGGGATGGGAGCAGTACTTC.

The J gene is TRBJ1-6, the V gene TRBV6-5; perhaps TRBD1 as D (5 bases). Germline assignment: CDR1 MNHEY and CDR2 SVGAGI. Trimming left V 5 bases short and J 9 bases short, with 8 bases between. This CDR3 region has 12 residues. DNA of the CDR3: TGTGCCAGCAGTGGGGGGGGTTCACCCCTCCACTTT. Translating it yields CASSGGGSPLHF.

This clonotype was seen only a few times. The chain recombines TRBV20-1 with TRBJ2-3; 9 nucleotides line up with TRBD2. The ends lost 7 bases at V and 5 bases at J; junction bases unmatched: 16. Germline V CDR1 and CDR2: DFQATT, SNEGSKA (reference sequence). This CDR3 has 16 residues. CDR3 nucleotide sequence: TGCAGTGTCTACCCCTGGATAGCGGGAGCGGGAGATACGCAGTATTTT. It codes for CSVYPWIAGAGDTQYF.

This clonotype came up a few times. The rearrangement links TRBV9 to TRBJ1-2, with D possibly matching TRBD1 (5 bases). This CDR3 comprises 15 residues. V was pared by 3 bases and J by 3 bases, with 15 bases between. Germline loops: CDR1 SGDLS, CDR2 YYNGEE. CDR3 sequence reads: CASSASGLPDYGYTF. CDR3 nucleotides: TGTGCCAGCAGCGCCTCGGGACTGCCGGACTATGGCTACACCTTC.

In this sample, this clonotype turned up a few times. The V and J genes are TRBV12-3 or TRBV12-4 and TRBJ2-3; 10 bases line up with TRBD2. V lost 6 bases and J lost 1; bases outside the gene matches: 7. The CDR3 sequence is 16 residues long. The CDR3 loop is CASRTPAGGRTDTQYF. The CDR3 nucleotides are TGTGCCAGCAGGACCCCAGCGGGAGGGCGCACAGATACGCAGTATTTT.

The chain combines TRBV4-2 with TRBJ2-1; TRBD2 aligns across 9 bases. Trimming took 1 base from V and 3 from J; bases not matched to a gene: 10. This CDR3 has 18 amino acids. The V gene's germline CDR1 is LGHNA and CDR2 YNFKEQ. The CDR3 is CASSQVAGESRDYNEQFF. The CDR3 DNA follows: TGTGCCAGCAGCCAAGTAGCGGGAGAATCCCGCGACTACAATGAGCAGTTCTTC.

The rearrangement joins TRBV10-2 to TRBJ2-1; 7 bases align to TRBD2. CDR1 and CDR2 from the germline V gene are WSHSY and SAAADI. The CDR3 has 16 residues. V lost 0 bases and J lost 9; bases outside the gene matches: 11. This CDR3 reads CASSESSGRALGEQFF. CDR3 nucleotides: TGCGCCAGCAGTGAGTCTAGTGGGAGGGCGTTAGGTGAGCAGTTCTTC.

The chain combines TRBV18 with TRBJ2-5; D gene uncertain. Per the germline V gene, CDR1 is KGHSH and CDR2 is LQKENI. This CDR3 has 16 amino acids. V was clipped by 3 bases and J by 1 base, with 15 bases between them. The DNA of the CDR3 is TGTGCCAGCTCACCGCTGTCGACACCACTCCAAGAGACCCAGTACTTC. It codes for CASSPLSTPLQETQYF.